Each of the 18 T cell receptor beta chains below was sequenced from the same sample in a study of regulatory T cells in long-lasting Graves disease. Time point reported: newly diagnosed GD, antithyroid drugs for less than 3 months. PBMC RNA was the source of the TCR library. Sequencing libraries for TCR beta were prepared with iRepertoire HTBI primers and Arm-PCR of CDR3 regions. Each CDR3 protein is one row after TCRdb ran MiXCR on the multiplex PCR reads. Counted here are hundreds of thousands of distinct CDR3 sequences, approximately 16% occurring once; the ten biggest clones make up roughly 27%. These data were also filed under a second study, of T cells in Graves' hyperthyroidism and ophthalmopathy.

The sample was peripheral blood mononuclear cells (PBMCs), taken at new diagnosis, from a patient treated with antithyroid drugs. The receptors were sampled from a man aged 35 to 55 with Graves disease.

V usage is TRBV19 and J usage is TRBJ2-7, with D tentatively TRBD1 or TRBD2 (5 bases each). This CDR3 has 13 residues. V was shortened by 9 bases and J by 2 bases, with 14 bases between the two germline ends. Germline V gene data show CDR1 as LNHDA and CDR2 as SQIVND (reference sequence). CDR3 DNA: TGTGCCAGCTCCGGGACCGAAACCTACGAGCAGTACTTC. As protein: CASSGTETYEQYF.

The chain is built from TRBV19 and TRBJ1-5; the D is unclear. Germline assignment: CDR1 LNHDA and CDR2 SQIVND (reference sequence). The CDR3 consists of 16 residues. Trimming cost V 2 bases and J 1 base, with 12 bases left between them. The CDR3 sequence: CASSIPYLGSNQPQHF. The CDR3 region has the DNA TGTGCCAGTAGTATACCCTATCTGGGGAGCAATCAGCCCCAGCATTTT.

This clonotype was detected many times. The DNA for the CDR3 is TGCAGCTCCACCAGGGGCAATGAGCAGTTCTTC. It specifies CSSTRGNEQFF. The chain recombines TRBV29-1 with TRBJ2-1, with D possibly TRBD1 on 6 matching bases. This CDR3 has 11 amino acids. V lost 8 bases and J lost 6, with 11 bases in between. The V gene's germline CDR1 is SQVTM and CDR2 ANQGSEA.

This clonotype was recorded a few times. This chain links TRBV20-1 with TRBJ2-5, with 9 bases that match TRBD1. The CDR3 consists of 14 residues. Germline V gives CDR1 DFQATT, CDR2 SNEGSKA (reference sequence). V lost 2 bases to trimming and J lost 5 bases; unmatched junction nucleotides: 6. In DNA form, the CDR3 reads TGCAGTGCTAGAACCGGGACAGGGAGGGAGACCCAGTACTTC. Amino acids: CSARTGTGRETQYF.

The chain has TRBV6-2 or TRBV6-3 and TRBJ2-1, with 13 bases identical to TRBD2. The J segment lost 1 base and the V segment lost 6 bases, leaving 3 bases of the junction unmatched. The CDR3 length is 16 residues. Germline loops: CDR1 MNHEY, CDR2 SVGEGT. In DNA form, the CDR3 reads TGTGCCAGCAGCAGACTAGCGGGGGGTTCCTACAATGAGCAGTTCTTC. This encodes CASSRLAGGSYNEQFF.

This clonotype appeared many times. This chain joins TRBV5-1 and TRBJ1-4, with no clear D. The ends were cut back, 3 bases at V and 7 bases at J, with 19 bases in the middle. The CDR3 is 16 amino acids. Per the germline V gene, CDR1 is SGHRS and CDR2 is YFSETQ. For the CDR3, the DNA is TGCGCCAGCAGCTCCCAAGGAATGGTGGAGTCTGAAAAACTGTTTTTT. It encodes CASSSQGMVESEKLFF.

This clonotype was observed a handful of times. This chain links TRBV6-1 with TRBJ1-6, with D possibly being TRBD1 (6 bases). V lost 2 bases to trimming and J lost 9 bases, with 17 bases between them. This CDR3 comprises 16 residues. Germline V gene data show CDR1 as MNHNS and CDR2 as SASEGT. CDR3 DNA: TGTGCCAGCAGTGAACCCATCCGGGGGGCGATTTCACCCCTCCACTTT. As protein: CASSEPIRGAISPLHF.

The rearrangement joins TRBV19 to TRBJ1-5; D is undetermined. Trimming removed 7 bases at V and 4 bases at J, with 20 bases between. CDR1 LNHDA and CDR2 SQIVND come from the germline V gene (reference sequence). The CDR3 covers 16 residues. The CDR3 DNA reads TGTGCCAGTACAAACCCCTTCCGGGGAGGGAATCAGCCCCAGCATTTT. It yields the protein CASTNPFRGGNQPQHF.

The sample holds a few counts of this clonotype. This sequence joins TRBV24-1 and TRBJ2-2; D call uncertain. Germline-derived CDR1 and CDR2 are KGHDR and SFDVKD. This CDR3 region has 11 residues. V was pared by 6 bases and J by 4 bases, with 2 bases between. The CDR3 protein is CATSTTGELFF. CDR3 coding DNA: TGTGCCACCAGTACCACCGGGGAGCTGTTTTTT.

The sample holds many counts of this clonotype. The genes are TRBV10-3 and TRBJ2-3, with D unresolved. V was cut by 0 bases and J by 4 bases, with 8 bases left in between. This CDR3 has 14 amino acids. The germline V gene has CDR1 ENHRY and CDR2 SYGVKD. The CDR3 loop reads CAISESGSADTQYF. The CDR3 DNA follows: TGTGCCATCAGTGAGTCAGGCAGCGCAGATACGCAGTATTTT.

This chain joins TRBV4-1 and TRBJ2-7; weak D call: TRBD2 (5 bases). CDR1 is MGHRA, CDR2 YSYEKL, per germline. The CDR3 sequence is 17 residues long. Trimming took off 5 bases at V and 1 base at J, with 21 bases between the two ends. The CDR3 nucleotides are TGCGCCAGCAGCGCCGGGCCCTCTAGCAAGAGTTCCTACGAGCAGTACTTC. This encodes CASSAGPSSKSSYEQYF.

The chain carries TRBV9 and TRBJ2-1; D not resolved. The CDR3 sequence is 13 residues long. Trimming left V 3 bases short and J 8 bases short, with 12 bases between. Germline V gives CDR1 SGDLS, CDR2 YYNGEE. The CDR3 nucleotides are TGTGCCAGCAGCGATGAGTCGAAAGATGAGCAGTTCTTC. Residues: CASSDESKDEQFF.

The chain links TRBV3-1 to TRBJ2-1, with 7 bases lining up with TRBD2. The CDR3 consists of 16 residues. The germline V gene encodes CDR1 LGHDT and CDR2 YNNKEL (reference sequence). Trimming cost V 4 bases and J 2 bases; bases outside gene matches: 8. The CDR3 protein is CASSLRGAGAYNEQFF. The CDR3 bases are TGTGCCAGCAGCCTCAGAGGGGCGGGGGCCTACAATGAGCAGTTCTTC.

This clonotype was detected a few times. The gene calls are TRBV9 and TRBJ1-1, with D possibly being TRBD1 (5 bases). The CDR3 covers 14 residues. V was trimmed by 4 bases and J by 1 base, leaving 11 bases between them. CDR1 is SGDLS and CDR2 is YYNGEE in the germline V gene. The CDR3 here is CASSPSGQNTEAFF. For the CDR3, the DNA is TGTGCCAGCAGCCCATCGGGGCAGAACACTGAAGCTTTCTTT.

Ten or more counts support this clonotype. This chain uses TRBV2 with TRBJ2-5; the D gene is possibly TRBD2 (5 bases). The V gene lost 5 bases and the J gene lost 5 bases, with 12 bases spanning the gap. This CDR3 spans 13 amino acids. CDR1 is SNHLY, CDR2 FYNNEI, per germline. CDR3 DNA sequence: TGTGCCAGCAGTTCTACTAGTGGGGAGACCCAGTACTTC. It translates to CASSSTSGETQYF.

This clonotype turned up a few times. The junction departs from the called germline gene at one end, perhaps through a read error. The chain employs TRBV5-1 and TRBJ2-2; D call uncertain. The V gene's germline CDR1 is SGHRS and CDR2 YFSETQ. CDR3 length: 15 amino acids. The CDR3 sequence is CASSPPSGNAGELFF. The CDR3 DNA sequence: TGCGCCAGCAGCCCCCCCAGTGGGAACGCCGGGGAGCTGTTTTTT. Combining the CDR3 with reference TRBV5-1 and TRBJ2-2 gives the whole variable domain KAGVTQTPRYLIKTRGQQVTLSCSPISGHRSVSWYQQTPGQGLQFLFEYFSETQRNKGNFPGRFSGRQFSNSRSEMNVSTLELGDSALYLCASSPPSGNAGELFFGEGSRLTVL.

This clonotype was counted only a few times. The gene calls are TRBV29-1 and TRBJ2-1; 7 bases map to TRBD1. The CDR3 covers 14 residues. V was pared by 7 bases and J by 4 bases, with 10 bases of the junction left unmatched. In germline, CDR1 is SQVTM, CDR2 ANQGSEA. The CDR3 sequence: CSADRAMGYNEQFF. The CDR3 nucleotides read TGCAGCGCCGACAGGGCCATGGGGTACAATGAGCAGTTCTTC.

This clonotype was seen a few times. V is TRBV20-1 and J is TRBJ2-7; D tentatively reads TRBD1 or TRBD2 (5 bases each). V lost 6 bases and J 4 bases, leaving 16 bases between the germline ends. This CDR3 contains 13 residues. Germline V CDR1 and CDR2: DFQATT, SNEGSKA (reference sequence). The CDR3 nucleotides are TGCAGTGCCGAGACAGATGGGGGTTACGAGCAGTACTTC. This encodes CSAETDGGYEQYF.